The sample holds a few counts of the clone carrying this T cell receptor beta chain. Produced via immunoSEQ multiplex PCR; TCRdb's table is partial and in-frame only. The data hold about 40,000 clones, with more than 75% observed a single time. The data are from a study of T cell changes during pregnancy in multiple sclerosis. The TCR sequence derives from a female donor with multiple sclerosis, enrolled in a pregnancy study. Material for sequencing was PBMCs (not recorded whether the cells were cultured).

The CDR3 loop is CASSLGTGVAFSNQPQHF. The DNA of the CDR3 is TGTGCCAGCAGTTTGGGGACAGGGGTCGCCTTTAGCAATCAGCCCCAGCATTTT. The chain joins TRBV28 to TRBJ1-5; 10 bases match TRBD1. This CDR3 spans 18 amino acids. Germline CDR1 MDHEN, CDR2 SYDVKM. Unmatched junction bases numbered 8, after V lost 3 bases and J lost 0 bases. Full variable domain (rest looked up from reference TRBV28 and TRBJ1-5): DVKVTQSSRYLVKRTGEKVFLECVQDMDHENMFWYRQDPGLGLRLIYFSYDVKMKEKGDIPEGYSVSREKKERFSLILESASTNQTSMYLCASSLGTGVAFSNQPQHFGDGTRLSIL.